Sequencing of this T cell receptor beta chain was carried out in a study of control samples from healthy donors and cancer patients. This CDR3 is built from 13 residues. V lost 2 bases and J 9 bases, leaving 13 bases between the germline ends. Germline V CDR1 and CDR2: MNHEY, SVGEGT. Assay used: immunoSEQ multiplex PCR; TCRdb lists only in-frame clones, some missing. The sample holds fewer than 200,000 clones; 70% to 90% are singletons and the top ten take around 12%. The rearrangement joins TRBV6-2 or TRBV6-3 to TRBJ1-2, with unresolved D. The sequence came from a man aged 25 to 40 in good health. The sample was blood. CDR3 nucleotides: TGTGCCAGCAGTTACACAGAGGGCTGGAGCTACACCTTC. Residues: CASSYTEGWSYTF.